These 14 T cell receptor beta chains were sequenced from one sample in a study of early T cells in non-severe SARS-CoV-2 infection. TCRdb called the 5' RACE reads again in MiXCR, with one record for every CDR3 protein. This sample carries tens of thousands of distinct CDR3 sequences, around 10% of them seen once, and the ten largest clones take 4.5% to 7%. Sequenced material: whole blood, taken at baseline. All receptors come from an adult who was a healthcare worker with PCR-confirmed SARS-CoV-2 infection or an uninfected control (not recorded which).

There are a few counts of this clonotype. V is TRBV2 and J is TRBJ1-1; 9 nucleotides align to TRBD1. The CDR3 spans 16 residues. From germline, CDR1 is SNHLY and CDR2 FYNNEI. The junction had 10 bases not matched to a gene; V was cut back by 4 bases and J by 4 bases. The CDR3 region has the DNA TGTGCCAGCAGTGCCCACAGGGGGCAGGGGAGCACTGAAGCTTTCTTT. Amino acid sequence: CASSAHRGQGSTEAFF.

This clonotype appeared a few times. This chain connects TRBV24-1 to TRBJ1-4, with a tentative D call TRBD1 (6 bases). V was pared by 2 bases and J by 4 bases, with 10 bases between. Germline V gene lookup returns CDR1 KGHDR and CDR2 SFDVKD. The CDR3 sequence is 15 residues long. The CDR3 nucleotides are TGTGCCACCAGTGATTCTAGGGGGAGTAATGAAAAACTGTTTTTT. It translates to CATSDSRGSNEKLFF.

The genes are TRBV7-3 and TRBJ1-3; 9 bases match TRBD1. The germline gives CDR1 SGHTA, CDR2 FQGTGA. Trimming removed 8 bases from V and 4 bases from J; junction bases left unmatched: 6. The CDR3 loop spans 14 amino acids. The CDR3 nucleotides are TGTGCCAGCGGGACAGGGATGCCCGGAAACACCATATATTTT. Residues: CASGTGMPGNTIYF.

The chain employs TRBV7-2 and TRBJ2-3; D remains ambiguous. Germline CDR1 and CDR2: SGHTA and FQGNSA. V was pared by 4 bases and J by 0 bases, with 11 bases between. The CDR3 runs 15 residues. CDR3 coding DNA: TGTGCCAGCAGCTCGGAAGGGCGTAGCACAGATACGCAGTATTTT. It codes for CASSSEGRSTDTQYF.

The CDR3 loop reads CSAQWNTEAFF. The CDR3 DNA sequence: TGCAGTGCCCAGTGGAACACTGAAGCTTTCTTT. The chain combines TRBV20-1 with TRBJ1-1; D is unclear. V was cut by 6 bases and J by 1 base, with 6 bases left in between. Germline assignment: CDR1 DFQATT and CDR2 SNEGSKA (reference sequence). This CDR3 contains 11 residues.

The rearrangement links TRBV11-3 to TRBJ1-2, with D possibly matching TRBD1 (5 bases). Trimming left V 5 bases short and J 3 bases short, with 10 bases between. The CDR3 length is 13 residues. Germline CDR1 is SGHNT and CDR2 is YENEEA. The CDR3 reads CASSRGTDYGYTF. The CDR3 nucleotides read TGTGCCAGCAGCCGTGGGACTGACTATGGCTACACCTTC.

This clonotype was recorded a few times. This chain connects TRBV4-1 to TRBJ1-6; D is possibly TRBD1 (5 bases). V lost 6 bases to trimming and J lost 10 bases, with 13 bases between them. CDR3 length: 13 residues. Germline V gene lookup returns CDR1 MGHRA and CDR2 YSYEKL. CDR3 sequence reads: CASRTAGHSPLHF. Here the CDR3 DNA reads TGCGCCAGCAGAACAGCGGGGCACTCACCCCTCCACTTT.

This clonotype was counted a few times. The chain is built from TRBV7-8 and TRBJ2-7, with D tentatively TRBD1 (5 bases). The CDR3 is 11 residues long. Trimming took 5 bases from V and 7 from J, leaving 9 bases between them. CDR1 is SGHVS, CDR2 FQNEAQ, per germline. The CDR3 sequence is CASSPPGEQYF. The CDR3 nucleotides read TGTGCCAGCAGCCCACCAGGGGAGCAGTACTTC. The variable domain in full, with the rest retrieved from reference TRBV7-8 and TRBJ2-7, is GAGVSQSPRYKVAKRGQDVALRCDPISGHVSLFWYQQALGQGPEFLTYFQNEAQLDKSGLPSDRFFAERPEGSVSTLKIQRTQQEDSAVYLCASSPPGEQYFGPGTRLTVT.

This clonotype has only a few counts. The genes are TRBV5-1 and TRBJ2-6; the D gene is possibly TRBD1 (6 bases). V was clipped by 4 bases and J by 1 base, with 12 bases between them. The germline V gene encodes CDR1 SGHRS and CDR2 YFSETQ. This CDR3 comprises 16 residues. CDR3 bases: TGCGCCAGCAGCCCGGATCAGGGGTCTGGGGCCAACGTCCTGACTTTC. Amino acids: CASSPDQGSGANVLTF.

The chain is built from TRBV29-1 and TRBJ2-5, with 9 bases fitting TRBD1. Germline V gene lookup returns CDR1 SQVTM and CDR2 ANQGSEA. V was clipped by 0 bases and J by 3 bases; unmatched bases: 5. CDR3 length: 15 residues. CDR3 region: CSVEEPGQGKETQYF. The CDR3 DNA reads as TGCAGCGTTGAAGAACCGGGACAGGGAAAAGAGACCCAGTACTTC.

This rearrangement joins TRBV4-1 to TRBJ2-7; TRBD2 matches 11 bases. V was pared by 0 bases and J by 0 bases, with 4 bases of the junction left unmatched. This CDR3 spans 17 amino acids. Germline CDR1 is MGHRA and CDR2 is YSYEKL. CDR3 bases: TGCGCCAGCAGCCAAGAGAGACTAGCGGGGAGCTCCTACGAGCAGTACTTC. Residues: CASSQERLAGSSYEQYF.

The V and J genes are TRBV3-1 and TRBJ2-4; D unresolved. The CDR3 is 13 amino acids. The germline V and J ends were trimmed by 3 bases and 7 bases, with 10 bases remaining between them. Germline V gene lookup returns CDR1 LGHDT and CDR2 YNNKEL (reference sequence). The CDR3 protein is CASSQMVGNIQYF. DNA of the CDR3: TGTGCCAGCAGCCAGATGGTGGGGAACATTCAGTACTTC.

This clonotype was seen at least ten times. The chain couples TRBV20-1 to TRBJ2-7, with TRBD2 matching 11 bases. Losses at the gene ends were 6 bases for V and 6 bases for J; bases not matched to a gene: 7. The V gene's germline CDR1 is DFQATT and CDR2 SNEGSKA (reference sequence). CDR3 size: 13 residues. CDR3 sequence reads: CSATVSGRGEQYF. The DNA for the CDR3 is TGCAGTGCCACGGTTAGCGGGAGGGGCGAGCAGTACTTC.

The genes are TRBV4-3 and TRBJ2-3, with a tentative D call TRBD2 (6 bases). Germline CDR1 is LGHNA and CDR2 is YSLEER. CDR3 size: 14 residues. The V end was cut by 4 bases, the J end by 4 bases, with 12 bases between. CDR3 in amino acids: CASSRGLPADTQYF. CDR3 coding DNA: TGCGCCAGCAGCCGCGGACTACCAGCAGATACGCAGTATTTT.